The source of this TCR beta chain is a study of beta chain features in type 1 diabetes. Study-wide background: Patient and healthy donor groups were alike in age, gender and cell yields. Summed over all samples, the examined sorted cells came to more than 85 million.

Points from the study as a whole: Type 1 diabetes patients had TCRB CDR3s that were shorter (moderately but significantly so) in all four CD4+ subsets. For TCRB rearrangement, an influence of HLA type remained unresolved here.

The ends lost 2 bases at V and 6 bases at J; junction bases unmatched: 3. Per germline, CDR1 KGHSH and CDR2 LQKENI. This CDR3 has 13 residues. This clone was recorded many times. Its cognate antigen is unknown. Within the sample, other DNA sequences also encode this same CDR3. As every portion of the isolated RNA was reverse transcribed, the sequencing read expressed TCRB transcripts. Libraries were prepared by immunoSEQ multiplex PCR; TCRdb keeps only in-frame clonotypes and omits some of them. The sample lists about 290,000 clones, 7.5% to 9.5% occurring once. The sample consisted of central memory CD4+ T cells from blood. The chain is built from TRBV18 and TRBJ2-7; TRBD2 matches at 8 bases. The source is a woman between 18 and 30 years old in good health. The CDR3 sequence is CASSPSGSSEQYF. DNA for the CDR3: TGTGCCAGCTCACCAAGCGGGAGCAGCGAGCAGTACTTC.